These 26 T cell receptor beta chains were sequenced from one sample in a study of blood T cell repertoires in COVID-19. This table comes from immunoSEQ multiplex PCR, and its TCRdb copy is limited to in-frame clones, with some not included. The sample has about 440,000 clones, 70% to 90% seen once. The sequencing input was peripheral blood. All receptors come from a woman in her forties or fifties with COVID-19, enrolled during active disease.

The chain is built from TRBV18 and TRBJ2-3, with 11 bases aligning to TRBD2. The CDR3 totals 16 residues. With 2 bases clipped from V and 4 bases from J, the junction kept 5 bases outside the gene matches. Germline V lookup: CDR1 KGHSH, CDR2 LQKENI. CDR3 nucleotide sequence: TGTGCCAGCTCACCATTAACTAGCGGGGGTGCAGATACGCAGTATTTT. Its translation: CASSPLTSGGADTQYF. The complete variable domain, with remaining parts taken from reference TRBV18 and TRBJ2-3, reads NAGVMQNPRHLVRRRGQEARLRCSPMKGHSHVYWYRQLPEEGLKFMVYLQKENIIDESGMPKERFSAEFPKEGPSILRIQQVVRGDSAAYFCASSPLTSGGADTQYFGPGTRLTVL.

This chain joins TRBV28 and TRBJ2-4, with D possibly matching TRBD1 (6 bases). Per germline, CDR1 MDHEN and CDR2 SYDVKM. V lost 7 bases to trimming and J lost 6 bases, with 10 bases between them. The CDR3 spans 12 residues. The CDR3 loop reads CASNGRGNIQYF. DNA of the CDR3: TGTGCCAGCAACGGCAGGGGAAACATTCAGTACTTC.

CDR3 nucleotide sequence: TGCGCCAGCAGCTTGGCTCCGGCGGGGTATCGCACAGATACGCAGTATTTT. Amino acid sequence: CASSLAPAGYRTDTQYF. The rearrangement uses TRBV5-1 and TRBJ2-3, with D tentatively TRBD2 (6 bases). The germline CDR1 and CDR2 sequences are SGHRS and YFSETQ. V lost 0 bases and J 1 base, leaving 15 bases between the germline ends. This CDR3 is built from 17 residues. The full variable domain, its missing parts supplied by reference TRBV5-1 and TRBJ2-3, is KAGVTQTPRYLIKTRGQQVTLSCSPISGHRSVSWYQQTPGQGLQFLFEYFSETQRNKGNFPGRFSGRQFSNSRSEMNVSTLELGDSALYLCASSLAPAGYRTDTQYFGPGTRLTVL.

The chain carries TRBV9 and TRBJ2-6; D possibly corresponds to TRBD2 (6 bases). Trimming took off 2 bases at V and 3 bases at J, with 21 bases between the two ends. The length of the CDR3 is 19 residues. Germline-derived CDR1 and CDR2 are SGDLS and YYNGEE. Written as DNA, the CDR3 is TGTGCCAGCAGCGTCCTAGACGGGAGAAAGGGCCTTGGGGCCAACGTCCTGACTTTC. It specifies CASSVLDGRKGLGANVLTF.

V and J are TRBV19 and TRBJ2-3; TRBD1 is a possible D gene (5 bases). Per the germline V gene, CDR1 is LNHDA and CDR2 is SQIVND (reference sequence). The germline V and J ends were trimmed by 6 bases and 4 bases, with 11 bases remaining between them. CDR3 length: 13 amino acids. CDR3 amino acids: CASSNWGSDTQYF. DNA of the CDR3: TGTGCCAGTAGCAATTGGGGCTCAGATACGCAGTATTTT.

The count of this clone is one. This CDR3 reads CASRQGTASNSPLHF. The DNA of the CDR3 is TGTGCCAGCAGGCAAGGGACAGCCAGTAATTCACCCCTCCACTTT. The J gene is TRBJ1-6, the V gene TRBV6-5; 7 nucleotides align to TRBD1. The CDR3 consists of 15 residues. Germline-derived CDR1 and CDR2 are MNHEY and SVGAGI. The ends lost 6 bases at V and 6 bases at J; junction bases unmatched: 8.

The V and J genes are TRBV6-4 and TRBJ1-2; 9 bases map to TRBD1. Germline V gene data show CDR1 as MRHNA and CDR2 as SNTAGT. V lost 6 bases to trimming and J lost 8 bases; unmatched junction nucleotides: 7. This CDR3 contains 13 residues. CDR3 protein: CASSEGQGNGYTF. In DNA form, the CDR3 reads TGTGCCAGCAGCGAAGGACAGGGGAACGGCTACACCTTC.

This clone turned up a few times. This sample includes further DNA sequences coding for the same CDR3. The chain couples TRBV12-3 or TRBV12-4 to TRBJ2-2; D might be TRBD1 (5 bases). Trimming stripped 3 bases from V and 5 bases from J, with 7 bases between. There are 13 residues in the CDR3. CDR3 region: CASSFAGTGELFF. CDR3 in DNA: TGTGCCAGCAGTTTCGCAGGGACCGGGGAGCTGTTTTTT.

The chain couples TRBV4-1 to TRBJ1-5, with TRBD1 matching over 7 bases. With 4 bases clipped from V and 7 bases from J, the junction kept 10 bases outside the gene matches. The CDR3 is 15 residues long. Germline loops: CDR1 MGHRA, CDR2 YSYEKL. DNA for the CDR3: TGCGCCAGCAGCCCCTTACAGGGGAACGACCAGCCCCAGCATTTT. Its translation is CASSPLQGNDQPQHF.

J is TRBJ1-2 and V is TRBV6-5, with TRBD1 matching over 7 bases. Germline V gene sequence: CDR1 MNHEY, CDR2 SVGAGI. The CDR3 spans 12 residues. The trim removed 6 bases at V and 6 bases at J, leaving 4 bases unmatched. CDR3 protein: CASRGDSHGYTF. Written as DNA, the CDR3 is TGTGCCAGCAGGGGGGACAGCCATGGCTACACCTTC.

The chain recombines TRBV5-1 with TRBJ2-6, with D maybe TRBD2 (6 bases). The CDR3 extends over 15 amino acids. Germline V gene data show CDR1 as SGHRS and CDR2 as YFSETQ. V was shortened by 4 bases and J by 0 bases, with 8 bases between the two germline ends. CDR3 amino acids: CASSETSSGANVLTF. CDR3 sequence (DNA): TGCGCCAGCAGCGAGACTAGCTCTGGGGCCAACGTCCTGACTTTC.

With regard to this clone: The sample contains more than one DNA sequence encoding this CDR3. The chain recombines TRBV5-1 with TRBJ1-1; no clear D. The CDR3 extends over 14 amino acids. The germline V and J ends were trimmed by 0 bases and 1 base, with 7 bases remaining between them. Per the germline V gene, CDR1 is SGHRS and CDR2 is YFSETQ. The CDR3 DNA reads TGCGCCAGCAGCTTGGGAGGCAGGAACACTGAAGCTTTCTTT. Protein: CASSLGGRNTEAFF.

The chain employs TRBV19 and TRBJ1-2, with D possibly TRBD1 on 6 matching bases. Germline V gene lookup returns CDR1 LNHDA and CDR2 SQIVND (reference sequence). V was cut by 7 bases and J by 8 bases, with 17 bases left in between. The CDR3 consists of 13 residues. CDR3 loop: CASTWTALTGYTF. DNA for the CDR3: TGTGCCAGTACCTGGACAGCGCTAACGGGCTACACCTTC.

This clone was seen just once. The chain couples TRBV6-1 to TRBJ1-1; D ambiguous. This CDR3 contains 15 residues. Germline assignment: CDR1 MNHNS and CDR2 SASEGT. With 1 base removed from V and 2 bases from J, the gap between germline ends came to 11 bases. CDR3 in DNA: TGTGCCAGCAGTGAAGGGTGGAGTTTCAACACTGAAGCTTTCTTT. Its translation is CASSEGWSFNTEAFF.

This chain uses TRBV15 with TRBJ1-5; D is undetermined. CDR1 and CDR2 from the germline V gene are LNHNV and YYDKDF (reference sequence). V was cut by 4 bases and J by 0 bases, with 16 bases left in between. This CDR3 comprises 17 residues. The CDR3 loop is CATSTPAAAYSNQPQHF. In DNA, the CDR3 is TGTGCCACCAGCACTCCGGCGGCAGCATATAGCAATCAGCCCCAGCATTTT.

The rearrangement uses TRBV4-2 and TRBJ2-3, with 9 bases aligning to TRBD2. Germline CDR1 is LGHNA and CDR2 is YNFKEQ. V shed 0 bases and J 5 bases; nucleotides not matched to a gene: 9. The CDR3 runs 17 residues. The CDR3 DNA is TGTGCCAGCAGCCAAGACCAGGGGCGGGGGGGCCGAGATACGCAGTATTTT. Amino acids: CASSQDQGRGGRDTQYF.

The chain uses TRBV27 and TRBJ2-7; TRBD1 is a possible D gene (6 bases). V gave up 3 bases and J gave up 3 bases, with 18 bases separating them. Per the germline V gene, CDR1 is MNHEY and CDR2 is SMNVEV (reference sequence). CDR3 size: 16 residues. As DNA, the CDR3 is TGTGCCAGCAGTTTCTCCACCACAGGGAGTCGCTACGAGCAGTACTTC. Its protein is CASSFSTTGSRYEQYF.

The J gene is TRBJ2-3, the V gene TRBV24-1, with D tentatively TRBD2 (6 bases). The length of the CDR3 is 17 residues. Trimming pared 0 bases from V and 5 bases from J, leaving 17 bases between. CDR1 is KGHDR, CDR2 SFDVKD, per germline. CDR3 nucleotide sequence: TGTGCCACCAGTGATTTGTATCGGGGGACTGGAGGAGATACGCAGTATTTT. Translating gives CATSDLYRGTGGDTQYF.

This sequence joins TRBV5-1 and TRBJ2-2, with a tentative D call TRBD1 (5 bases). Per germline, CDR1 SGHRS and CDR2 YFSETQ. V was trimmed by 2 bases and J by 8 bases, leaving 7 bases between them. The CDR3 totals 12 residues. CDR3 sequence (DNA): TGCGCCAGCAGCTTAAACAGGGGGGAGCTGTTTTTT. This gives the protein CASSLNRGELFF.

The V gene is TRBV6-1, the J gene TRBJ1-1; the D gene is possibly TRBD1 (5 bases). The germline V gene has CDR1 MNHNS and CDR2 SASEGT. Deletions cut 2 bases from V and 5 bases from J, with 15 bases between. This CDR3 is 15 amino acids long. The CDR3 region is CASSEIGAGETEAFF. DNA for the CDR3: TGTGCCAGCAGTGAAATAGGGGCGGGAGAAACTGAAGCTTTCTTT.

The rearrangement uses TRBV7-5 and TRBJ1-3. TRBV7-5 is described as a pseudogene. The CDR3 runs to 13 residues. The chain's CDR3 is CARSLRRGNTIYF. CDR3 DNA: TGTGCCAGAAGCTTACGCCGCGGGAACACCATATATTTT.

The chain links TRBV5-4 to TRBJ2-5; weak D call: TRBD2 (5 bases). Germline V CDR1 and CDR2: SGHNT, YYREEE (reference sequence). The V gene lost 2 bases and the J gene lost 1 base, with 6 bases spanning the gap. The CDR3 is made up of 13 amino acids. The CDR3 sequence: CASSLGSQETQYF. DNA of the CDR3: TGTGCCAGCAGCTTAGGGAGCCAAGAGACCCAGTACTTC.

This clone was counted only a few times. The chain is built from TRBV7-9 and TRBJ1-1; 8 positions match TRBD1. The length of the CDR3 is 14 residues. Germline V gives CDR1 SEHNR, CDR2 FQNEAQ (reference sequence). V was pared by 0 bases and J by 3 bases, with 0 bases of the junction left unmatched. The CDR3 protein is CASSLATGDTEAFF. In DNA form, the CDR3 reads TGTGCCAGCAGCTTAGCGACAGGGGACACTGAAGCTTTCTTT.

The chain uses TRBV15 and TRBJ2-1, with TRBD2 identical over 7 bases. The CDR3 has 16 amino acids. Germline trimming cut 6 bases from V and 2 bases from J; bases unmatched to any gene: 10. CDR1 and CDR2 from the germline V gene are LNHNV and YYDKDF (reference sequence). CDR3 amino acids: CATRRGRGITYNEQFF. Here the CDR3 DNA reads TGTGCCACCAGACGAGGGCGGGGGATAACCTACAATGAGCAGTTCTTC.

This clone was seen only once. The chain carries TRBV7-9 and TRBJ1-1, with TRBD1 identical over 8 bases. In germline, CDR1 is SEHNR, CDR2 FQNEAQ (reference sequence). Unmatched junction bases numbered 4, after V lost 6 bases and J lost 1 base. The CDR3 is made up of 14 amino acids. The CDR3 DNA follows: TGTGCCAGCAGGCAAGGGACAGGGAACACTGAAGCTTTCTTT. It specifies CASRQGTGNTEAFF.

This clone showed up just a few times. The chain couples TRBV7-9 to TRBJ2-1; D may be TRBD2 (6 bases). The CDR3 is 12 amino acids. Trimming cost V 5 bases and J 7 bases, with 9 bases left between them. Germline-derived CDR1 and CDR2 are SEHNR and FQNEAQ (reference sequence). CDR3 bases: TGTGCCAGCAGCCCAGGAGGGAATGAGCAGTTCTTC. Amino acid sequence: CASSPGGNEQFF.